The rows below give T cell receptor beta chains drawn from one sample of a study of vaccination and CD4 T cells after COVID-19. MiXCR, run by TCRdb on the PCR reads, gives a single entry per CDR3 protein. The sample shows approximately 12,000 distinct CDR3 sequences, 35% to 55% of them seen only once. These receptors are not linked to any known antigen. The source material was cultured CD4+ T cells from blood. The origin of the receptors is a human donor with COVID-19. The conserved cysteine and the conserved F or W are not part of the CDR3 here. The order of the fields is V gene, CDR3 protein.

v_call: TRBV6-1; cdr3_aa: ASSTGGANYGYT
v_call: TRBV20-1; cdr3_aa: SARDLNTRDTEAF
v_call: TRBV6-1; cdr3_aa: ASRPTGSYEQY
v_call: TRBV5-4; cdr3_aa: ASSNGGESQPQH
v_call: TRBV30; cdr3_aa: ACTGTYGNTIY
v_call: TRBV6-2/TRBV6-3; cdr3_aa: ASSYPYVYEQY
v_call: TRBV7-2; cdr3_aa: ASSLDSRGTDQPQH
v_call: TRBV6-5; cdr3_aa: ASSYSGGSQPQH
v_call: TRBV6-1; cdr3_aa: ASSDRTTIYEQY
v_call: TRBV6-1; cdr3_aa: ASSEAHGILNTGELF
v_call: TRBV7-2; cdr3_aa: ASGAPGSGNTIY
v_call: TRBV20-1; cdr3_aa: SANSPGGIVYGYT
v_call: TRBV20-1; cdr3_aa: SAPEQPNQPQH
v_call: TRBV20-1; cdr3_aa: SARDPWGNQPQH
v_call: TRBV11-3; cdr3_aa: ASSYGGRLGAQY
v_call: TRBV9; cdr3_aa: ASSFRDTSYGYT
v_call: TRBV20-1; cdr3_aa: SAEGQGENGYT
v_call: TRBV30; cdr3_aa: AWWIGGFTEAF
v_call: TRBV7-9; cdr3_aa: ASSLAGQNTGELF
v_call: TRBV25-1; cdr3_aa: ASGTGTGEKLF
v_call: TRBV6-1; cdr3_aa: ASSEMQGSGYGYT
v_call: TRBV28; cdr3_aa: ASSSPGQYLYGYT
v_call: TRBV6-1; cdr3_aa: ASSRGQGVGDTIY
v_call: TRBV28; cdr3_aa: ASSPPSSGNTIY
v_call: TRBV6-2/TRBV6-3; cdr3_aa: ASGDRKDTEAF
v_call: TRBV7-6; cdr3_aa: ASSLSNNEQF
v_call: TRBV10-3; cdr3_aa: AIRPRGGGTAWNTGELF
v_call: TRBV2; cdr3_aa: ASSEEANSPLH
v_call: TRBV21-1; cdr3_aa: ASSTSGTPHAADTQY
v_call: TRBV7-6; cdr3_aa: ASSLASWGAGKGSPLH
v_call: TRBV6-1; cdr3_aa: ASSASHNRVSGNTIY
v_call: TRBV19; cdr3_aa: ASSPRFPEAF
v_call: TRBV19; cdr3_aa: ASSTTGTNQPQH
v_call: TRBV6-1; cdr3_aa: ASKDSRSGNTIY
v_call: TRBV2; cdr3_aa: AGDDNEQF
v_call: TRBV28; cdr3_aa: ASSLQGPGSRLVTQY
v_call: TRBV24-1; cdr3_aa: ATSDYFTDTQY
v_call: TRBV20-1; cdr3_aa: SARPRQGVLQDEQY
v_call: TRBV11-3; cdr3_aa: ASSLGPDNYGYT
v_call: TRBV6-4; cdr3_aa: ASRGDPLAYGYT
v_call: TRBV19; cdr3_aa: ASSTGTTNTEAF
v_call: TRBV5-1; cdr3_aa: ASSLNSRSLNNYGYT
v_call: TRBV7-2; cdr3_aa: ASSLGRGESGYT
v_call: TRBV12-3/TRBV12-4; cdr3_aa: ASSSDNQPQH
v_call: TRBV20-1; cdr3_aa: SARDRLGASQTYEQY
v_call: TRBV4-3; cdr3_aa: ASSQDLQRGESTDTQY
v_call: TRBV4-3; cdr3_aa: ASSRTRNEQF
v_call: TRBV27; cdr3_aa: ASSLSGQMGNSPLH
v_call: TRBV10-1; cdr3_aa: ANSTQDSNYGYT
v_call: TRBV2; cdr3_aa: ASSWTEAF
v_call: TRBV29-1; cdr3_aa: SVEVAGGFYSYNEQF